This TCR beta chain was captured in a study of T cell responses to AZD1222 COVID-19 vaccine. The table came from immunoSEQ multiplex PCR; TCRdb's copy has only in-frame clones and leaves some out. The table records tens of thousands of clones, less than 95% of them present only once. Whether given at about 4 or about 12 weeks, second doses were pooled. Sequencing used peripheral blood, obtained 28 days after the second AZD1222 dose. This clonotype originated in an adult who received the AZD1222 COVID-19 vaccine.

CDR3 sequence reads: CASSNGTGGDYGYTF. CDR3 DNA: TGTGCCAGCAGCAATGGGACGGGGGGGGACTATGGCTACACCTTC. The chain is built from TRBV21-1 and TRBJ1-2. TRBV21-1 is given as a pseudogene. The length of the CDR3 is 15 residues.